Listed below are T cell receptor beta chains from one sample, sequenced in a study of T cell responses to AZD1222 COVID-19 vaccine. Profiled with immunoSEQ multiplex PCR; TCRdb holds only in-frame clones, not every one. This sample has tens of thousands of clones, with about 80% found just once. The sample was peripheral blood, taken 28 days after the second AZD1222 dose. These TCRs come from an adult who received the AZD1222 COVID-19 vaccine. Both conserved end residues are part of each CDR3. Fields, in order: V gene, J gene, D gene, clone size, CDR3 protein, CDR3 DNA. The D gene is left open where the match is weak. Clone sizes are given selectively: once, few, many, or a class where the clone is expanded.

>TRBV7-3|TRBJ1-2|NA|NA
CASSPGASNYGYTF
TGTGCCAGCAGCCCAGGGGCCTCTAACTATGGCTACACCTTC
>TRBV5-5|TRBJ1-1|NA|NA
CASSSAMNTEAFF
TGTGCCAGCAGCTCTGCTATGAACACTGAAGCTTTCTTT
>TRBV5-1|TRBJ1-3|NA|NA
CASSLGQKGNTIYF
TGCGCCAGCAGCTTGGGACAGAAAGGAAACACCATATATTTT
>TRBV7-9|TRBJ1-2|TRBD1|medium-sized
CASSPGQGIFGYTF
TGTGCCAGCAGCCCGGGACAGGGGATCTTTGGCTACACCTTC
>TRBV5-6|TRBJ1-5|NA|NA
CASSLRTGGRGQPQHF
TGTGCCAGCAGCTTGAGAACTGGGGGCAGAGGTCAGCCCCAGCATTTT
>TRBV28|TRBJ1-6|TRBD1|NA
CASSLGTLETGNSPLHF
TGTGCCAGCAGTTTGGGCACACTTGAGACAGGGAACTCACCCCTCCACTTT
>TRBV4-3|TRBJ2-2|NA|few
CASSHQIRGTGELFF
TGCGCCAGCAGCCATCAGATCAGGGGCACCGGGGAGCTGTTTTTT
>TRBV7-9|TRBJ1-2|NA|NA
CASNNLGGAGYTF
TGTGCCAGCAACAATCTTGGGGGCGCTGGCTACACCTTC
>TRBV27|TRBJ1-2|NA|once
CASSLSGPLGAGGYGYTF
TGTGCCAGCAGTTTATCTGGGCCGCTGGGGGCCGGGGGCTATGGCTACACCTTC
>TRBV19|TRBJ2-7|NA|NA
CASSMDRTTFYEQYF
TGTGCCAGTAGTATGGACAGAACCACGTTCTACGAGCAGTACTTC
>TRBV6-1|TRBJ2-5|TRBD1|NA
CASSETGHETQYF
TGTGCCAGCAGTGAGACAGGGCATGAGACCCAGTACTTC
>TRBV6-4|TRBJ2-3|TRBD1|NA
CASSRDRVEDTQYF
TGTGCCAGCAGCCGGGACAGGGTGGAAGATACGCAGTATTTT
>TRBV14|TRBJ2-1|TRBD2|NA
CASSRTSGGAYEQFF
TGTGCCAGCAGCCGGACTAGCGGGGGGGCATATGAGCAGTTCTTC
>TRBV5-1|TRBJ2-5|NA|NA
CASSAVPQETQYF
TGCGCCAGCAGCGCGGTGCCCCAAGAGACCCAGTACTTC
>TRBV7-2|TRBJ1-5|NA|NA
CASSLAPGDSNQPQHF
TGTGCCAGCAGCTTAGCGCCGGGGGATAGCAATCAGCCCCAGCATTTT
>TRBV10-3|TRBJ2-5|TRBD2|NA
CAISSIRGGGPPQYF
TGTGCCATCAGCTCGATCCGGGGCGGGGGTCCACCACAGTACTTC